The sample holds a few counts of the clone carrying this TCR beta chain. CDR3 length: 13 residues. Germline V gives CDR1 KGHSH, CDR2 LQKENI. Trimming took off 3 bases at V and 4 bases at J, with 7 bases between the two ends. This entry is derived from a study of blood T cell repertoires in COVID-19. Study summary: Samples representing acute and convalescent COVID-19 were sourced from the United States, Italy and Spain.

Libraries were prepared by immunoSEQ multiplex PCR; TCRdb keeps only in-frame clonotypes and omits some of them. The data contain about 72,000 clones, approximately 89% of them singletons. Sequencing input: peripheral blood. The chain employs TRBV18 and TRBJ1-5; D gene uncertain. The sequence derives from a woman aged 55 to 70 with acute or convalescent COVID-19. For the CDR3, the DNA is TGTGCCAGCTCACCGGGAGGGAATCAGCCCCAGCATTTT. It is translated as CASSPGGNQPQHF.